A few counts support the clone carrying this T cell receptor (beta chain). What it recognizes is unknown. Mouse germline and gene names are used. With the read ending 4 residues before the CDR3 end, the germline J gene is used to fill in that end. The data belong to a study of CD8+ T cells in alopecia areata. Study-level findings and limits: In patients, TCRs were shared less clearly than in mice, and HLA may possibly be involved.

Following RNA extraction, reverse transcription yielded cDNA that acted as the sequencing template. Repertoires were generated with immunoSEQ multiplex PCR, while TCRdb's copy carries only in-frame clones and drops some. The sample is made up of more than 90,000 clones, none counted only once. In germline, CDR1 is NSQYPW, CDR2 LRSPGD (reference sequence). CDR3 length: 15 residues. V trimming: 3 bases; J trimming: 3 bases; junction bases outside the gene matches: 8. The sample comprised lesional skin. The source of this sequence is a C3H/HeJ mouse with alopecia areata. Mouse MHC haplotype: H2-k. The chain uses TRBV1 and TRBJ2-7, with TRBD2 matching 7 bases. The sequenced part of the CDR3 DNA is TGCACCTGCAGTGCTGGCCTGGGGGATTTCTAT. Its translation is CTCSAGLGDFY. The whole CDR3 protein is CTCSAGLGDFYEQYF.